The 10 T cell receptor beta chains listed next were all sequenced from one sample in a study of cytomegalovirus exposure and HLA in healthy donors. PCR amplification relied on 60 Vbeta primers (plus 13 Jbeta primers). Assay: immunoSEQ multiplex PCR; the TCRdb copy retains only in-frame clones and omits some. The sample consists of some 120,000 clones, around 69% of them appearing once. Sequenced material: PBMCs. Source of these receptors: a woman aged 40-49 years in good health and CMV-seropositive.

The rearrangement uses TRBV5-6 and TRBJ1-2, with 12 bases that match TRBD1. J gave up 7 bases and V 2 bases, and 6 bases lay outside the gene matches. CDR1 is SGHDT and CDR2 is YYEEEE in the germline V gene. This CDR3 region has 15 residues. The CDR3 DNA follows: TGTGCCAGCAGCTTCTCCGGGACAGGGGGCTCTGGCTACACCTTC. Translating gives CASSFSGTGGSGYTF.

V and J are TRBV16 and TRBJ1-5; 8 nucleotides match TRBD1. The length of the CDR3 is 14 residues. With V trimmed by 3 bases and J by 7 bases, 5 bases remained unmatched. Per germline, CDR1 KGHSY and CDR2 FQNENV. The CDR3 loop is CASSHGTGFQPQHF. DNA of the CDR3: TGTGCCAGCAGCCACGGGACAGGATTCCAGCCCCAGCATTTT.

This chain uses TRBV9 with TRBJ2-2, with 16 bases matching TRBD2. V was clipped by 6 bases and J by 4 bases; unmatched bases: 9. The CDR3 totals 18 residues. Germline lookup yields CDR1 SGDLS and CDR2 YYNGEE. The CDR3 loop is CASTLSGTSGGGTGELFF. DNA of the CDR3: TGTGCCAGCACCCTGTCCGGGACTAGCGGGGGGGGCACCGGGGAGCTGTTTTTT. Drawing the rest from reference TRBV9 and TRBJ2-2, the complete variable domain is DSGVTQTPKHLITATGQRVTLRCSPRSGDLSVYWYQQSLDQGLQFLIQYYNGEERAKGNILERFSAQQFPDLHSELNLSSLELGDSALYFCASTLSGTSGGGTGELFFGEGSRLTVL.

The chain has TRBV7-2 and TRBJ1-5; D unresolved. Germline loops: CDR1 SGHTA, CDR2 FQGNSA. The CDR3 loop spans 14 amino acids. The ends were cut back, 1 base at V and 2 bases at J, with 6 bases in the middle. CDR3 loop: CASSLVRGNQPQHF. The CDR3 nucleotides read TGTGCCAGCAGCTTAGTCCGGGGCAATCAGCCCCAGCATTTT. Together with reference TRBV7-2 and TRBJ1-5, the CDR3 gives the full variable domain: GAGVSQSPSNKVTEKGKDVELRCDPISGHTALYWYRQSLGQGLEFLIYFQGNSAPDKSGLPSDRFSAERTGGSVSTLTIQRTQQEDSAVYLCASSLVRGNQPQHFGDGTRLSIL.

This chain uses TRBV9 with TRBJ1-2, with D possibly being TRBD1 (6 bases). This CDR3 is 17 amino acids long. Germline V lookup: CDR1 SGDLS, CDR2 YYNGEE. Trimming removed 5 bases at V and 6 bases at J, with 26 bases between. The CDR3 bases are TGTGCCAGCAGTCCCAACTCCCGAGGGGGGGGAGCACATGGCTACACCTTC. Its protein product is CASSPNSRGGGAHGYTF.

The gene calls are TRBV11-2 and TRBJ2-5, with 8 bases identical to TRBD2. The CDR3 runs to 15 residues. J was trimmed by 5 bases and V by 6 bases; bases with no gene match: 11. Germline V CDR1 and CDR2: SGHAT, FQNNGV. The CDR3: CASRSSGGAGETQYF. CDR3 nucleotides: TGTGCCAGCAGATCAAGCGGGGGAGCCGGGGAGACCCAGTACTTC. The full variable domain, with the rest looked up from reference TRBV11-2 and TRBJ2-5, is EAGVAQSPRYKIIEKRQSVAFWCNPISGHATLYWYQQILGQGPKLLIQFQNNGVVDDSQLPKDRFSAERLKGVDSTLKIQPAKLEDSAVYLCASRSSGGAGETQYFGPGTRLLVL.

The CDR3 loop is CAISLAGNSYEQYF. The CDR3 DNA reads TGTGCCATCAGTTTAGCGGGGAACTCCTACGAGCAGTACTTC. The V call is TRBV10-3, the J call TRBJ2-7, with TRBD2 identical over 8 bases. This CDR3 contains 14 residues. V lost 5 bases and J lost 0; bases outside the gene matches: 3. Germline-derived CDR1 and CDR2 are ENHRY and SYGVKD.

This clone came up once. The chain has TRBV15 and TRBJ1-4; possibly TRBD1 for D (5 bases). V lost 6 bases, J lost 11 bases, and 19 bases lay in between. CDR1 LNHNV and CDR2 YYDKDF come from the germline V gene (reference sequence). The CDR3 runs to 14 residues. The CDR3 reads CATRSERIKGKLFF. CDR3 DNA: TGTGCCACCAGGTCAGAGAGAATTAAGGGGAAACTGTTTTTT.

This clone was observed a handful of times. The chain employs TRBV15 and TRBJ1-4; D gene ambiguous. The germline V gene encodes CDR1 LNHNV and CDR2 YYDKDF (reference sequence). Trimming stripped 1 base from V and 8 bases from J, with 11 bases between. The CDR3 length is 14 residues. The DNA of the CDR3 is TGTGCCACCAGCAGAGGGCTCGGAGGAGAAAAACTGTTTTTT. This gives the protein CATSRGLGGEKLFF.

Here the CDR3 reads CASSTRSKGPYEQYF. The CDR3 nucleotides are TGTGCCAGCAGCACCCGGAGCAAGGGGCCTTACGAGCAGTACTTC. This chain connects TRBV6-6 to TRBJ2-7; D is possibly TRBD1 (5 bases). The ends were cut back, 6 bases at V and 4 bases at J, with 19 bases in the middle. CDR1 is MNHNY and CDR2 is SVGAGI in the germline V gene (reference sequence). The CDR3 sequence is 15 residues long.